These 32 T cell receptor beta chains were sequenced from one sample in a study of tumor-infiltrating lymphocytes in primary liver carcinoma (dated by TCRdb to about 2017). Without any cell sorting, total RNA and DNA were co-extracted from roughly 21-30 mg of bulk tissue using the AllPrep DNA/RNA mini kit. The run used an Illumina HiSeq 2500. Starting from approximately 460 ng total RNA, TCRbeta-specific cDNA was produced by reverse transcription with a constant-region primer and ProtoScript II reverse transcriptase. TCRbeta libraries were built with three nested multiplex PCR rounds, a slightly modified ARM-PCR procedure. Each of the first two PCR rounds ran for nine to ten cycles and used multiplex TRBV1-TRBV30 forward primers together with a Cbeta reverse primer. Clones were called with MiXCR by TCRdb after fastp trimmed the public reads at Q25, and only in-frame beta chains were retained. Entries are consolidated by CDR3 protein sequence, retaining the most common genes and DNA. For this sample there are 84,000 or so distinct CDR3 sequences; roughly 72% appear just once. Of the sample, 15% to 20% is held by the ten largest clones.

Sequencing used liver tumor tissue from sampling region 1. The intended sense of this specimen's cell subset or site label: tumor region T1, superior pole. These receptor sequences come from a man aged 35 to 55 with primary liver carcinoma and hepatitis B virus infection.

Concerning this clonotype: The junction differs from germline at one of its ends, possibly a read error. The chain links TRBV6-5 to TRBJ2-2; a weak D match, TRBD2 (6 bases). The germline V gene encodes CDR1 MNHEY and CDR2 SVGAGI. This CDR3 spans 16 amino acids. The CDR3 spells CANSSLRGRITGELFF. CDR3 DNA: TGTGCCAACAGTTCCTTGAGAGGGAGGATTACTGGGGAGCTGTTTTTT.

The V call is TRBV6-5, the J call TRBJ2-3, with 9 nucleotides matching TRBD1. The CDR3 spans 13 residues. The germline CDR1 and CDR2 sequences are MNHEY and SVGAGI. V shed 6 bases and J 9 bases; nucleotides not matched to a gene: 7. CDR3 in amino acids: CASRNTGGTTQYF. The CDR3 nucleotides are TGTGCCAGCAGGAATACAGGGGGCACGACGCAGTATTTT.

In this sample, this clonotype is medium-sized. This chain connects TRBV11-2 to TRBJ2-1; tentatively, D is TRBD2 (5 bases). CDR1 is SGHAT, CDR2 FQNNGV, per germline. The CDR3 has 16 amino acids. Deletions cut 4 bases from V and 8 bases from J, with 21 bases between. CDR3 loop: CASSSLGSYRGHEQFF. The CDR3 nucleotides read TGTGCCAGCAGCTCCCTGGGCAGCTATAGAGGGCATGAGCAGTTCTTC. The entire variable domain, with the rest obtained from reference TRBV11-2 and TRBJ2-1, is as follows: EAGVAQSPRYKIIEKRQSVAFWCNPISGHATLYWYQQILGQGPKLLIQFQNNGVVDDSQLPKDRFSAERLKGVDSTLKIQPAKLEDSAVYLCASSSLGSYRGHEQFFGPGTRLTVL.

As for this clonotype: At one boundary the junction diverges from the germline segment, which might be a read error. This chain connects TRBV12-3 or TRBV12-4 to TRBJ2-7; D is possibly TRBD1 (6 bases). The CDR3 is 14 amino acids. The chain's CDR3 is CVSSTMVRGKEQYF. The CDR3 DNA reads as TGTGTCAGCAGTACCATGGTGAGGGGGAAGGAGCAGTACTTC.

This chain uses TRBV7-8 with TRBJ2-7; no reliable D call. Germline CDR1 SGHVS, CDR2 FQNEAQ. Trimming removed 3 bases from V and 8 bases from J, with 11 bases in between. This CDR3 spans 12 amino acids. Here the CDR3 DNA reads TGTGCCAGCAGCTTTGCTGGATACCAGCAGTACTTC. Amino acid sequence: CASSFAGYQQYF.

This clonotype was counted ten times or more. V gene TRBV5-3 combines with J gene TRBJ2-2; 7 bases line up with TRBD1. TRBV5-3 is flagged as an ORF with uncertain function. J lost 1 base, V lost 9 bases, and 9 bases had no gene match. The CDR3 extends over 15 amino acids. CDR3 in amino acids: CATNRGPQNTGELFF. The CDR3 bases are TGTGCCACTAACAGGGGCCCTCAGAACACCGGGGAGCTGTTTTTT.

The chain joins TRBV12-3 or TRBV12-4 to TRBJ2-3; possibly TRBD1 for D (5 bases). This CDR3 has 14 residues. V dropped 8 bases and J dropped 2 bases, with 14 bases sitting between them. The CDR3 bases are TGTGCCAGCTGTCAGGGTTCATCCACAGATACGCAGTATTTT. Translated, it gives CASCQGSSTDTQYF.

With respect to this clonotype: A read error may explain this, as a much larger clone is one base away. CDR3 amino acids: CVWRLTGGADTQYF. CDR3 DNA: TGTGTCTGGAGGTTAACAGGGGGCGCAGATACGCAGTATTTT. The chain uses TRBV30 and TRBJ2-3; 9 bases map to TRBD1. This CDR3 is built from 14 residues. Germline V gene lookup returns CDR1 GTSNPN and CDR2 SVGIG (reference sequence).

Points on this clonotype: Because it lacks the conserved phenylalanine or tryptophan at the end, this CDR3 is likely a read error. This chain uses TRBV29-1 with TRBJ2-1; possible D gene TRBD2, 6 bases. The length of the CDR3 is 13 residues. Germline assignment: CDR1 SQVTM and CDR2 ANQGSEA. The CDR3 reads CSFEGTVGNEQFL. The DNA of the CDR3 is TGCAGCTTTGAAGGGACTGTGGGGAATGAGCAGTTCTTA.

There are a few counts of this clonotype. A much more abundant neighbour one base away suggests this may be a read error. This chain joins TRBV5-1 and TRBJ2-7, with D perhaps matching TRBD1 or TRBD2 (6 bases each). Per germline, CDR1 SGHRS and CDR2 YFSETQ. The CDR3 length is 14 residues. The V end lost 2 bases, the J end lost 5 bases, and 14 bases lay between the germline ends. This CDR3 is CASSLATGAHEQYF. CDR3 nucleotide sequence: TGCGCCAGCAGCTTAGCCACGGGGGCCCACGAGCAGTACTTC.

This rearrangement joins TRBV6-1 to TRBJ2-1; 10 bases align to TRBD1. The germline V gene encodes CDR1 MNHNS and CDR2 SASEGT. The CDR3 consists of 16 residues. CDR3 sequence (DNA): TGTGTCAGTAGTGTCCCGAGACAGGGGGCGTACAATGAGCAGTTCTTC. Translated: CVSSVPRQGAYNEQFF.

Concerning this clonotype itself: An end of the junction differs from the germline gene, which may be a read error. The rearrangement links TRBV2 to TRBJ2-5; 8 nucleotides match TRBD1. Germline CDR1 reads SNHLY; CDR2 reads FYNNEI. CDR3 length equals 13 residues. The CDR3 is CARSGTGQETQYF. Here the CDR3 DNA reads TGTGCCAGGAGTGGGACAGGACAGGAGACTCAGTACTTC.

As for this clonotype: The final CDR3 position lacks the conserved phenylalanine or tryptophan, pointing to a likely read error. V gene TRBV29-1 combines with J gene TRBJ1-1; 8 nucleotides match TRBD1. Germline CDR1 and CDR2: SQVTM and ANQGSEA. With V trimmed by 5 bases and J by 4 bases, 12 bases remained unmatched. The CDR3 has 15 amino acids. CDR3 protein: CSVKRRQGAGTEAFI. The CDR3 nucleotides read TGCAGCGTTAAAAGGAGGCAGGGGGCTGGCACTGAAGCTTTCATT.

Concerning this clonotype itself: This could be a read error, since a much larger clone is one nucleotide away. The chain employs TRBV7-8 and TRBJ2-7; 9 bases are a match to TRBD2. The CDR3 is 15 amino acids. Per the germline V gene, CDR1 is SGHVS and CDR2 is FQNEAQ. J lost 1 base, V lost 3 bases, and 4 bases had no gene match. CDR3 nucleotide sequence: TGTGCCAGCAGCTTTGGGACTAGCAGGTCCTACGAGCAGTACTTC. It encodes CASSFGTSRSYEQYF.

The chain carries TRBV20-1 and TRBJ1-5, with 7 bases lining up with TRBD1. The junction had 15 bases not matched to a gene; V was cut back by 5 bases and J by 5 bases. The CDR3 extends over 16 amino acids. Germline V gene data show CDR1 as DFQATT and CDR2 as SNEGSKA (reference sequence). CDR3 amino acids: CSAPAQGRVRDQPQHF. The CDR3 DNA is TGCAGTGCTCCAGCACAGGGGAGAGTTAGAGATCAGCCCCAGCATTTT.

This clonotype has a count of ten or more. The rearrangement links TRBV14 to TRBJ2-7; a possible D gene is TRBD2 (6 bases). This CDR3 is 14 amino acids long. Germline assignment: CDR1 SGHDN and CDR2 FVKESK. V lost 3 bases, J lost 4 bases, and 13 bases lay in between. CDR3 sequence reads: CASSHRDFGYEQYF. CDR3 DNA: TGTGCCAGCAGCCACCGGGACTTTGGGTACGAGCAGTACTTC.

V is TRBV28 and J is TRBJ2-1, with TRBD2 identical over 8 bases. In germline, CDR1 is MDHEN, CDR2 SYDVKM. CDR3 size: 14 residues. The J segment lost 6 bases and the V segment lost 7 bases, leaving 8 bases of the junction unmatched. The CDR3 nucleotides are TGTGCCAGCAATTCAGCGGGAGAATCCAATGAGCAGTTCTTC. Residues: CASNSAGESNEQFF.

Details on this clonotype: Sequence at one end of the junction differs from germline and may be a read error. CDR3 bases: TGTGCCAACAGCTTAGGATCGGGAAGGACCTCGTCTCCCCAGCATTTT. Residues: CANSLGSGRTSSPQHF. The genes are TRBV7-2 and TRBJ1-5; D is unresolved. Germline-derived CDR1 and CDR2 are SGHTA and FQGNSA. The CDR3 totals 16 residues.

This chain links TRBV11-2 with TRBJ2-5, with D perhaps matching TRBD1 or TRBD2 (5 bases each). V was trimmed by 7 bases and J by 0 bases, leaving 18 bases between them. Germline V CDR1 and CDR2: SGHAT, FQNNGV. The CDR3 totals 16 residues. The CDR3: CASIPRGSAHQETQYF. As DNA, the CDR3 is TGTGCCAGCATACCCCGGGGCTCGGCCCACCAAGAGACCCAGTACTTC.

As to this clonotype: The final CDR3 position lacks the conserved phenylalanine or tryptophan, pointing to a likely read error. Here the CDR3 reads CAGSDRGLYEQYY. The CDR3 DNA reads as TGTGCCGGCAGTGACAGGGGCCTATACGAGCAGTACTAC. This chain joins TRBV6-1 and TRBJ2-7; 8 positions agree with TRBD1. Germline V gives CDR1 MNHNS, CDR2 SASEGT. The CDR3 contains 13 residues.

Remarks on this clonotype: Relative to the germline gene, one junction end is altered; a read error may explain this. The chain carries TRBV4-2 and TRBJ1-2, with 8 bases identical to TRBD1. This CDR3 comprises 15 residues. Germline V gives CDR1 LGHNA, CDR2 YNFKEQ. The CDR3 DNA is TGTGCCAGAAGCCAATCGACAGGGGAGGGCTATGGCCACACCTTC. Residues: CARSQSTGEGYGHTF.

Note on this clonotype: The junction departs from the called germline gene at one end, perhaps through a read error. V gene TRBV6-5 combines with J gene TRBJ2-7, with a tentative D call TRBD1 (6 bases). The CDR3 spans 16 residues. Germline CDR1 MNHEY, CDR2 SVGAGI. The CDR3 coding sequence is TGCGCCAGTAGTTACTCTAGGGACATGGGCCTAGGGGAGCAGTACTTC. Its translation is CASSYSRDMGLGEQYF.

V is TRBV30 and J is TRBJ2-2, with D hard to call. The germline CDR1 and CDR2 sequences are GTSNPN and SVGIG (reference sequence). The CDR3 has 12 amino acids. This chain's CDR3 is CTTSGDTGELFF. The DNA of the CDR3 is TGTACCACCTCGGGTGACACCGGGGAGCTGTTTTTT.

As for this clonotype: It is likely a read error, because the conserved phenylalanine at the end of the CDR3 is missing. The DNA is omitted, as the CDR3 cannot be located on it reliably, and the CDR3 follows TCRdb's listing. CDR3 loop: CASSRRPGGEESHYL. J is TRBJ2-5 and V is TRBV11-2; the table calls TRBD1, which could not be checked here. 15 amino acids form the CDR3, both terminal residues included. Looked up from germline, CDR1 is SGHAT and CDR2 is FQNNGV.

As to this clonotype: The junction does not match germline at one end; this may be a read error. The chain uses TRBV4-2 and TRBJ2-7; no firm D call. Germline loops: CDR1 LGHNA, CDR2 YNFKEQ. The CDR3 extends over 15 amino acids. CDR3 residues: CASNQDLGSTYEQYF. CDR3 DNA: TGTGCCAGCAACCAAGATCTCGGAAGTACCTACGAGCAGTACTTC.

Comments on this clonotype: An end of the junction differs from the germline gene, which may be a read error. The V gene is TRBV6-1, the J gene TRBJ1-5; D is possibly TRBD1 (5 bases). The CDR3 sequence is 13 residues long. Germline CDR1 and CDR2: MNHNS and SASEGT. The CDR3 nucleotides read TGTCCCAGCAGTCGACAGAGTAGTCAGCCCCAGCATTTT. This translates into CPSSRQSSQPQHF.

Worth noting for this clonotype: Relative to the germline gene, one junction end is altered; a read error may explain this. The CDR3 DNA is TGTGCCTGCAGATCTCGGGACTCGGCCCATCAAGAGACCCAGTACTTC. Translation gives CACRSRDSAHQETQYF. This rearrangement joins TRBV11-2 to TRBJ2-5; D is possibly TRBD2 (6 bases). This CDR3 has 16 residues. CDR1 is SGHAT and CDR2 is FQNNGV in the germline V gene.

The J gene is TRBJ2-5, the V gene TRBV10-2; tentative D call: TRBD2 (6 bases). The V gene's germline CDR1 is WSHSY and CDR2 SAAADI. CDR3 length: 15 amino acids. Trimming stripped 10 bases from V and 4 bases from J, with 22 bases between. The CDR3 loop reads CANNESDKGGETQYF. The CDR3 DNA sequence: TGCGCCAACAATGAGTCAGACAAGGGAGGAGAGACCCAGTACTTC.

This clonotype appeared once. An end of the junction does not agree with germline; a read error may underlie this. V usage is TRBV12-3 or TRBV12-4 and J usage is TRBJ2-3; D not resolved. This CDR3 is built from 13 residues. The CDR3 spells CTRSLVAADTQYF. CDR3 DNA sequence: TGTACCAGAAGTTTAGTAGCAGCAGATACGCAGTATTTT.

As to this clonotype: An end of the junction differs from the germline gene, which may be a read error. This chain uses TRBV6-5 with TRBJ2-7; the match to TRBD2 covers 8 bases. The CDR3 extends over 14 amino acids. Germline V gene data show CDR1 as MNHEY and CDR2 as SVGAGI. The CDR3 here is CVSRGAGGPYEQYF. The CDR3, as DNA: TGTGTCAGCAGAGGGGCGGGAGGACCCTACGAGCAGTACTTC.

Many counts were recorded for this clonotype. This rearrangement joins TRBV12-3 or TRBV12-4 to TRBJ1-5; D call uncertain. V was shortened by 8 bases and J by 0 bases, with 8 bases between the two germline ends. The length of the CDR3 is 13 residues. CDR3 amino acids: CASQGYSNQPQHF. The CDR3 DNA reads as TGTGCCAGCCAAGGGTATAGCAATCAGCCCCAGCATTTT.

Only one count was recorded for this clonotype. This could be a read error, since a much larger clone is one nucleotide away. The CDR3: CATSTRGGRSQEAQYF. CDR3 bases: TGTGCCACCTCGACCCGGGGCGGACGGTCCCAAGAGGCCCAGTACTTC. The chain carries TRBV12-3 or TRBV12-4 and TRBJ2-5, with D perhaps given as TRBD1 or TRBD2 (5 bases each). The CDR3 length is 16 residues.